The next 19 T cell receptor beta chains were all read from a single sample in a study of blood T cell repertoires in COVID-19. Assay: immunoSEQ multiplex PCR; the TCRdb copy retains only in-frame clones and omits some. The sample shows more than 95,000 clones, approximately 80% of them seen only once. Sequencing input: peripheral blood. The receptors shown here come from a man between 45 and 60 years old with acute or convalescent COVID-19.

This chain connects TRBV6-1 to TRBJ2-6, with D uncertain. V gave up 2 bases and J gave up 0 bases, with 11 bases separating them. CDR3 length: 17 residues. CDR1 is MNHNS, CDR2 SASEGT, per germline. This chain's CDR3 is CASSEQVPSSGANVLTF. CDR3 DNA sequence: TGTGCCAGCAGTGAACAGGTACCCAGCTCTGGGGCCAACGTCCTGACTTTC.

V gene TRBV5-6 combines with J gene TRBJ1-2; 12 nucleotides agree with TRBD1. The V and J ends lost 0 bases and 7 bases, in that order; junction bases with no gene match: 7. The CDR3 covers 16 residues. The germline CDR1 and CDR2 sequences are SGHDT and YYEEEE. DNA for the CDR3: TGTGCCAGCAGCTTGGGGTCCGGGACAGGGGGCTCTGGCTACACCTTC. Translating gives CASSLGSGTGGSGYTF.

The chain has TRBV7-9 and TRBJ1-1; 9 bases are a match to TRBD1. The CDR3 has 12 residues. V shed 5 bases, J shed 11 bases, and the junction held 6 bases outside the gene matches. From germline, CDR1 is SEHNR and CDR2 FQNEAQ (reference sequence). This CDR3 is CASSPDRGAAFF. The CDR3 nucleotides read TGTGCCAGCAGCCCGGACAGGGGAGCGGCTTTCTTT. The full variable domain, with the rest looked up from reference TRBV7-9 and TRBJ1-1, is DTGVSQNPRHKITKRGQNVTFRCDPISEHNRLYWYRQTLGQGPEFLTYFQNEAQLEKSRLLSDRFSAERPKGSFSTLEIQRTEQGDSAMYLCASSPDRGAAFFGQGTRLTVV.

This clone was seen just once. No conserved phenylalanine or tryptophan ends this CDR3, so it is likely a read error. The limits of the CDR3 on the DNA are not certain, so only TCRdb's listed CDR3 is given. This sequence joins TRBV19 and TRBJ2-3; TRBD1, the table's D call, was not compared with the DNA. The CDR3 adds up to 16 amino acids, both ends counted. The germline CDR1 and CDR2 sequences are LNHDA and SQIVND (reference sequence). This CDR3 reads CASRDRGKGGDTQYSL.

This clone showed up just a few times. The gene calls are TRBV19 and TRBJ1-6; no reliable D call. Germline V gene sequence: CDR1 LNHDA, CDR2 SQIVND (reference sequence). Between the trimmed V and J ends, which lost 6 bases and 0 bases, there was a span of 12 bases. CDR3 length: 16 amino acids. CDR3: CASREAASSYNSPLHF. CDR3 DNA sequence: TGTGCCAGTAGGGAGGCTGCAAGCTCCTATAATTCACCCCTCCACTTT.

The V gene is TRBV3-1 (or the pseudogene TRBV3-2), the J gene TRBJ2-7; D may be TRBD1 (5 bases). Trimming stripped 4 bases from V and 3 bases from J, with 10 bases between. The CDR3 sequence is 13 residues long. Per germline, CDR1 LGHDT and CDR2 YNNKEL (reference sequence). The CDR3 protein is CASSPGMGYEQYF. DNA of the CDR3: TGTGCCAGCAGCCCAGGGATGGGCTACGAGCAGTACTTC.

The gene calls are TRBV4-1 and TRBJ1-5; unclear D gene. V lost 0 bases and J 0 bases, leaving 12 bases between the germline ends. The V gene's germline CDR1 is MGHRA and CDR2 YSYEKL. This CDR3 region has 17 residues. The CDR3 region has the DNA TGCGCCAGCAGCCAAGATGAGGGCAGAGTTAGCAATCAGCCCCAGCATTTT. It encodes CASSQDEGRVSNQPQHF.

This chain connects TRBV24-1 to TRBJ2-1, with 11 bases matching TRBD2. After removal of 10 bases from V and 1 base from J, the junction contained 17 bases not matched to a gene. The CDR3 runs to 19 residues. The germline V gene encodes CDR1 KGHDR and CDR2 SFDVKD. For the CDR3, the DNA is TGTGCCACAGGAACAGGGGGCTGGCTAGCGGGAGGATCCTACAATGAGCAGTTCTTC. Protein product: CATGTGGWLAGGSYNEQFF.

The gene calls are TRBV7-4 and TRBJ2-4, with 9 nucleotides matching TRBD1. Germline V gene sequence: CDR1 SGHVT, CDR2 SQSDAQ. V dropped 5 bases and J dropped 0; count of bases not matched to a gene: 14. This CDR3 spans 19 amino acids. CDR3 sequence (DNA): TGTGCCAGCAGCCCTGCCGGACAGGGGCCAACCGTAGCCAAAAACATTCAGTACTTC. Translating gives CASSPAGQGPTVAKNIQYF.

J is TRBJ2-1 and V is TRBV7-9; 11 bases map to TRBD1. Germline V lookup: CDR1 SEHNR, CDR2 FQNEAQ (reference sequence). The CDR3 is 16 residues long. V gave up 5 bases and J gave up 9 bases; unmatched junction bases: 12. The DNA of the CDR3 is TGTGCCAGCAGCAATACTGGACAGGGGGCGCGCGGTGAGCAGTTCTTC. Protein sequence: CASSNTGQGARGEQFF. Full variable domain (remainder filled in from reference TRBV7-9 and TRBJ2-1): DTGVSQNPRHKITKRGQNVTFRCDPISEHNRLYWYRQTLGQGPEFLTYFQNEAQLEKSRLLSDRFSAERPKGSFSTLEIQRTEQGDSAMYLCASSNTGQGARGEQFFGPGTRLTVL.

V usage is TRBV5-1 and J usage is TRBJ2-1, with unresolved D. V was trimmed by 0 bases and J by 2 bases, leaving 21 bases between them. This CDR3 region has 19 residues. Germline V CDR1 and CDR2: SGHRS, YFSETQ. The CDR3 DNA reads TGCGCCAGCAGCTTGGCCCCTTTCCTAGGAGTTGGCGCCTACAATGAGCAGTTCTTC. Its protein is CASSLAPFLGVGAYNEQFF.

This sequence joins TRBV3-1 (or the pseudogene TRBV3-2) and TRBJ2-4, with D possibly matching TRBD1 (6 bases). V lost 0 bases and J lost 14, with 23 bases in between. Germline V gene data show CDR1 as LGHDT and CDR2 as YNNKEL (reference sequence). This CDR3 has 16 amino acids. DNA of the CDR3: TGTGCCAGCAGCCAAGACCCGCTACCAGGGGAAAAGGTCGAGTACTTC. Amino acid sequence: CASSQDPLPGEKVEYF.

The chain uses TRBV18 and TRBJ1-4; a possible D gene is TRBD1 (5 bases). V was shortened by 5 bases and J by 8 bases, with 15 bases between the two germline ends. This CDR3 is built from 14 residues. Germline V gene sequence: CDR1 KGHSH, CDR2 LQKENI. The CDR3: CASSDRGGEEKLFF. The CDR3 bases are TGTGCCAGCTCAGACCGGGGGGGAGAGGAAAAACTGTTTTTT.

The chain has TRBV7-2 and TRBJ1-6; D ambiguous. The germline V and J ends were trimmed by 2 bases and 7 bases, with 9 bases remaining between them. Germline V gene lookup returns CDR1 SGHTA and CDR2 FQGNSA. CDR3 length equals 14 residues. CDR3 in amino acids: CASSLNSQNSPLHF. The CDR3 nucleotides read TGTGCCAGCAGCTTAAATTCCCAGAATTCACCCCTCCACTTT.

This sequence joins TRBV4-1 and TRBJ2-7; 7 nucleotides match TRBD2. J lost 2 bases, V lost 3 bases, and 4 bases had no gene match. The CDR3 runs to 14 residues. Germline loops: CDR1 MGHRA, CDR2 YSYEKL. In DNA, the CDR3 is TGCGCCAGCAGCCATCAGCGGGGAGCCTACGAGCAGTACTTC. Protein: CASSHQRGAYEQYF.

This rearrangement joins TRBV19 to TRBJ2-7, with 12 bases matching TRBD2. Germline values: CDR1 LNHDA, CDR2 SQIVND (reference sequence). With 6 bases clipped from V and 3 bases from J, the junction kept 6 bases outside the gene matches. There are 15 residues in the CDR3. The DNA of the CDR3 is TGTGCCAGTAGGCTGACTAGCGGGAGTAACTACGAGCAGTACTTC. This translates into CASRLTSGSNYEQYF.

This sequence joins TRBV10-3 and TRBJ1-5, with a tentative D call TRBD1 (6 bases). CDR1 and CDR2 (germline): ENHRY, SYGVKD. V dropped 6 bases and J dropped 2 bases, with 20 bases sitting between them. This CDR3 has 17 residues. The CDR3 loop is CAISERPDRSGNQPQHF. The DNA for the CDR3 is TGTGCCATCAGCGAGAGGCCCGACAGGAGCGGCAATCAGCCCCAGCATTTT.

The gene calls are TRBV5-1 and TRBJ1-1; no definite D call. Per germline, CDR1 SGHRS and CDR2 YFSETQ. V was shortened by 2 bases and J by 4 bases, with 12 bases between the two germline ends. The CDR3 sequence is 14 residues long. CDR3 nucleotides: TGCGCCAGCAGCTTTCAACCGGGGATCACTGAAGCTTTCTTT. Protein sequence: CASSFQPGITEAFF.

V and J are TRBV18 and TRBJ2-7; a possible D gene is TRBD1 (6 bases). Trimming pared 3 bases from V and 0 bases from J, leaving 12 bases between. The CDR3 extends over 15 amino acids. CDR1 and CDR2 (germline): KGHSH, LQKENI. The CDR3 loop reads CASSPRQVSSYEQYF. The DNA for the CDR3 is TGTGCCAGCTCACCTCGACAGGTGAGCTCCTACGAGCAGTACTTC.